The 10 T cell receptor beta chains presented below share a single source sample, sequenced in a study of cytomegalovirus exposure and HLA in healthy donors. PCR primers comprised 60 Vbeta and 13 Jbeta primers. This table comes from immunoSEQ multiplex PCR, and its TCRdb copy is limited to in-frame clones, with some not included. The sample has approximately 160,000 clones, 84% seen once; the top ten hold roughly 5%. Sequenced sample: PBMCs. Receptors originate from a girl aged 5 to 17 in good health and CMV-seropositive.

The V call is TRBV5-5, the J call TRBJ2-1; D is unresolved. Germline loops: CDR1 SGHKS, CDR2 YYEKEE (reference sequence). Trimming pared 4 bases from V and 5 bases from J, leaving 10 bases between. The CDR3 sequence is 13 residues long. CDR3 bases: TGTGCCAGCAGCCTGTACAGAAACAATGAGCAGTTCTTC. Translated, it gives CASSLYRNNEQFF.

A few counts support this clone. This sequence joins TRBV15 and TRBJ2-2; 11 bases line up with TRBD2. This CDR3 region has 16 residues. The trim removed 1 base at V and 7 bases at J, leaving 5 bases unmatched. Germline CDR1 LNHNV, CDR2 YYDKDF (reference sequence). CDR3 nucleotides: TGTGCCACCAGCAGAGTAGCGGGGGGGCAGGGCGGGGAGCTGTTTTTT. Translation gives CATSRVAGGQGGELFF. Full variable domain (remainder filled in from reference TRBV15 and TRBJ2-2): DAMVIQNPRYQVTQFGKPVTLSCSQTLNHNVMYWYQQKSSQAPKLLFHYYDKDFNNEADTPDNFQSRRPNTSFCFLDIRSPGLGDTAMYLCATSRVAGGQGGELFFGEGSRLTVL.

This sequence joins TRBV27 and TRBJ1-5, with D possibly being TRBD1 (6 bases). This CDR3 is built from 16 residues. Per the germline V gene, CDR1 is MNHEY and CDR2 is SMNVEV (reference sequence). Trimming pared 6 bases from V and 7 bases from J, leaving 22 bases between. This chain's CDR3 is CASSRVGDKPGQPQHF. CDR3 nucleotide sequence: TGTGCCAGCAGCCGGGTGGGGGACAAACCGGGCCAGCCCCAGCATTTT.

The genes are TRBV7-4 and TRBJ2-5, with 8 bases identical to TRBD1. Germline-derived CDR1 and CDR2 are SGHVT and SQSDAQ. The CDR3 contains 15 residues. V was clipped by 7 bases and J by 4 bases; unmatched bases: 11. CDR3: CASTTRGRFGETQYF. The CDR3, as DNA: TGTGCCAGCACTACCAGGGGGCGGTTTGGAGAGACCCAGTACTTC. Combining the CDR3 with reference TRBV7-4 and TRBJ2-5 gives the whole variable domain GAGVSQSPRYKVAKRGRDVALRCDSISGHVTLYWYRQTLGQGSEVLTYSQSDAQRDKSGRPSGRFSAERPERSVSTLKIQRTEQGDSAVYLCASTTRGRFGETQYFGPGTRLLVL.

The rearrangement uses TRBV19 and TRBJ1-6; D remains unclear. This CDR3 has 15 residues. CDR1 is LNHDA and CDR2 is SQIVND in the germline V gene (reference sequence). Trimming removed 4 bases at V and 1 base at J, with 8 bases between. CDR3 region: CASSRADSYNSPLHF. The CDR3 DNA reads TGTGCCAGTAGTAGGGCAGATTCCTATAATTCACCCCTCCACTTT.

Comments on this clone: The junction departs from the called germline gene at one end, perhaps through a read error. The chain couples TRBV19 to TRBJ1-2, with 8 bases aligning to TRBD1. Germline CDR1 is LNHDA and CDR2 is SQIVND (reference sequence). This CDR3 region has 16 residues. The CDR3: CASSIDRSDRGVGYIF. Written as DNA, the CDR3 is TGTGCCAGTAGTATAGATCGCTCAGACAGGGGAGTTGGCTACATCTTC.

Here the CDR3 reads CASLHWTGGFTNTEAFF. DNA of the CDR3: TGTGCCAGCCTTCATTGGACAGGGGGCTTTACGAACACTGAAGCTTTCTTT. The rearrangement links TRBV7-9 to TRBJ1-1, with TRBD1 matching over 11 bases. The CDR3 totals 17 residues. CDR1 and CDR2 (germline): SEHNR, FQNEAQ (reference sequence). V gave up 8 bases and J gave up 1 base; unmatched junction bases: 12.

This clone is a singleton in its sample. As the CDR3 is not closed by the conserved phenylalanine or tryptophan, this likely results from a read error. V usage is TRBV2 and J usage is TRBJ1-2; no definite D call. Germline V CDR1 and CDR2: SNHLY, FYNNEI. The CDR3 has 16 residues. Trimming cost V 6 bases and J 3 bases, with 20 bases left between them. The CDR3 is CASSPLPTRWDYGYTS. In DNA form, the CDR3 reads TGTGCCAGCAGCCCTCTTCCAACCCGGTGGGACTATGGCTACACCTCC.

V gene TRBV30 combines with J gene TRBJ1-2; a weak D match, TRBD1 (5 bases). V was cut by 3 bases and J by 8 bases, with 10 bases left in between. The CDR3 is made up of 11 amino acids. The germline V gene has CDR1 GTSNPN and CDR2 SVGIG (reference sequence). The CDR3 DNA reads TGTGCCTGGAGCGCAGGGCACGGCTACACCTTC. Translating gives CAWSAGHGYTF. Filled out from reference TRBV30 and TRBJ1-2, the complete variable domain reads SQTIHQWPATLVQPVGSPLSLECTVEGTSNPNLYWYRQAAGRGLQLLFYSVGIGQISSEVPQNLSASRPQDRQFILSSKKLLLSDSGFYLCAWSAGHGYTFGSGTRLTVV.

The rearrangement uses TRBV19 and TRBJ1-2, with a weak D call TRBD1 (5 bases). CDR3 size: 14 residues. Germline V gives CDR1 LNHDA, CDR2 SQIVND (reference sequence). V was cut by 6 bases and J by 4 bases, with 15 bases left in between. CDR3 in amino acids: CASRTPGVAYGYTF. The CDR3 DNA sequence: TGTGCCAGTAGAACCCCGGGGGTGGCCTATGGCTACACCTTC.